One sample yielded the 12 T cell receptor beta chains listed below, sequenced in a study of OX40 agonist ivuxolimab in advanced cancers. Using immunoSEQ multiplex PCR, the repertoire was profiled, and TCRdb retains in-frame clones only, with some absent. The top ten hold approximately 12% of the sample, which has 40,000 or so clones, around nine tenths seen once. The sample was CD4+ or CD8+ T cells sorted from blood, taken in a trial of the OX40 agonist ivuxolimab. The receptors were sampled from an adult with an advanced solid tumor such as melanoma, head and neck, liver or kidney cancer.

The rearrangement links TRBV27 to TRBJ1-1, with D possibly being TRBD1 (5 bases). With 1 base removed from V and 4 bases from J, the gap between germline ends came to 7 bases. Germline-derived CDR1 and CDR2 are MNHEY and SMNVEV (reference sequence). The CDR3 runs 13 residues. CDR3 sequence (DNA): TGTGCCAGCAGTTTATTGACAGCCACTGAAGCTTTCTTT. Translation gives CASSLLTATEAFF.

This clone is a singleton in its sample. V usage is TRBV19 and J usage is TRBJ2-7, with 9 bases matching TRBD2. CDR1 LNHDA and CDR2 SQIVND come from the germline V gene (reference sequence). The junction had 7 bases not matched to a gene; V was cut back by 0 bases and J by 7 bases. The CDR3 runs to 15 residues. The CDR3 loop is CASSIDRAGGREQYF. CDR3 bases: TGTGCCAGTAGTATAGATCGAGCGGGAGGAAGGGAGCAGTACTTC. Full variable domain (remainder filled in from reference TRBV19 and TRBJ2-7): DGGITQSPKYLFRKEGQNVTLSCEQNLNHDAMYWYRQDPGQGLRLIYYSQIVNDFQKGDIAEGYSVSREKKESFPLTVTSAQKNPTAFYLCASSIDRAGGREQYFGPGTRLTVT.

In nucleotides, the CDR3 is TGTGCCAGCAGCGGCATACCCTGGACAGGGTCTGGGGCCAACGTCCTGACTTTC. The encoded protein is CASSGIPWTGSGANVLTF. The chain combines TRBV9 with TRBJ2-6; 8 positions match TRBD1. The CDR3 is 18 residues long. Germline V gives CDR1 SGDLS, CDR2 YYNGEE. Unmatched junction bases numbered 9, after V lost 3 bases and J lost 1 base. The full variable domain, its missing parts supplied by reference TRBV9 and TRBJ2-6, is DSGVTQTPKHLITATGQRVTLRCSPRSGDLSVYWYQQSLDQGLQFLIQYYNGEERAKGNILERFSAQQFPDLHSELNLSSLELGDSALYFCASSGIPWTGSGANVLTFGAGSRLTVL.

The chain couples TRBV29-1 to TRBJ1-5, with TRBD1 identical over 7 bases. The V segment lost 0 bases and the J segment 7 bases; nucleotides outside the gene matches: 9. Germline V CDR1 and CDR2: SQVTM, ANQGSEA. This CDR3 is 15 amino acids long. CDR3 region: CSVEDPGRGDQPQHF. CDR3 nucleotides: TGCAGCGTTGAAGATCCGGGCAGGGGGGACCAGCCCCAGCATTTT. The full variable domain, rest sourced from reference TRBV29-1 and TRBJ1-5, is SAVISQKPSRDICQRGTSLTIQCQVDSQVTMMFWYRQQPGQSLTLIATANQGSEATYESGFVIDKFPISRPNLTFSTLTVSNMSPEDSSIYLCSVEDPGRGDQPQHFGDGTRLSIL.

V usage is TRBV27 and J usage is TRBJ2-1; weak D call: TRBD1 (5 bases). V dropped 6 bases and J dropped 4 bases, with 16 bases sitting between them. The CDR3 sequence is 15 residues long. Germline CDR1 and CDR2: MNHEY and SMNVEV (reference sequence). As DNA, the CDR3 is TGTGCCAGCAGAAGCCCAGGGTGGATTTACAATGAGCAGTTCTTC. Protein product: CASRSPGWIYNEQFF.

This clone was seen only a few times. The V gene is TRBV6-6, the J gene TRBJ1-2; no definite D call. V was cut by 7 bases and J by 0 bases, with 9 bases left in between. The V gene's germline CDR1 is MNHNY and CDR2 SVGAGI (reference sequence). This CDR3 spans 13 amino acids. CDR3 in amino acids: CASTTPPNYGYTF. The CDR3 region has the DNA TGTGCCAGCACTACCCCCCCTAACTATGGCTACACCTTC.

CDR3 residues: CASSQAYIGQGASQETQYF. CDR3 sequence (DNA): TGCGCCAGCAGCCAAGCCTATATAGGACAGGGGGCTTCTCAAGAGACCCAGTACTTC. This chain joins TRBV4-1 and TRBJ2-5; 11 bases match TRBD1. CDR1 and CDR2 (germline): MGHRA, YSYEKL. J lost 2 bases, V lost 1 base, and 12 bases had no gene match. The length of the CDR3 is 19 residues.

The chain couples TRBV6-6 to TRBJ1-5; D remains ambiguous. CDR3 size: 14 residues. The germline gives CDR1 MNHNY, CDR2 SVGAGI (reference sequence). Trimming removed 5 bases at V and 6 bases at J, with 14 bases between. The CDR3 DNA reads as TGTGCCAGCAGTGTTAATATCCGGGGTCAGCCCCAGCATTTT. Its translation is CASSVNIRGQPQHF.

The chain is built from TRBV18 and TRBJ1-5, with a weak D call TRBD1 (5 bases). The CDR3 extends over 15 amino acids. V lost 3 bases and J 7 bases, leaving 16 bases between the germline ends. Germline V lookup: CDR1 KGHSH, CDR2 LQKENI. CDR3 coding DNA: TGTGCCAGCTCACCTTCCGGGAATGAGGGGCAGCCCCAGCATTTT. Amino acids: CASSPSGNEGQPQHF.

This clone was recorded once. This sequence joins TRBV11-3 and TRBJ1-1, with TRBD1 as a possible D gene (5 bases). The CDR3 length is 13 residues. V was trimmed by 2 bases and J by 4 bases, leaving 8 bases between them. CDR1 is SGHNT, CDR2 YENEEA, per germline. DNA for the CDR3: TGTGCCAGCAGCTTACATGGGGGCACTGAAGCTTTCTTT. Its translation is CASSLHGGTEAFF.

The rearrangement links TRBV5-6 to TRBJ2-4, with a possible D match to TRBD1 (5 bases). Germline values: CDR1 SGHDT, CDR2 YYEEEE. V was trimmed by 2 bases and J by 0 bases, leaving 9 bases between them. The length of the CDR3 is 15 residues. This CDR3 reads CASSLEQGAKNIQYF. CDR3 nucleotides: TGTGCCAGCAGCTTAGAGCAGGGAGCCAAAAACATTCAGTACTTC.

The chain links TRBV7-9 to TRBJ2-7; D possibly uses TRBD1 or TRBD2 (5 bases each). CDR3 length: 15 residues. CDR1 and CDR2 from the germline V gene are SEHNR and FQNEAQ (reference sequence). Trimming shortened V by 6 bases and J by 11 bases, and 26 bases separated the two germline ends. This CDR3 is CASSSTGTDPLQEYF. CDR3 DNA: TGTGCCAGCAGTTCCACCGGGACGGATCCTCTACAGGAGTACTTC.